This paragraph covers one TCR beta chain sequence. Its antigen remains unidentified. The TCR alpha and TCR beta cDNA libraries, bearing sample barcodes and UMIs, were generated by 5'RACE using constant-segment primers. Using its own MiXCR run on the 5' RACE reads, TCRdb lists one record per CDR3 protein. In the table there are some 150,000 distinct CDR3 sequences, over 15% of which are singletons. Germline CDR1 and CDR2: SGHVS and FNYEAQ. The CDR3 extends over 15 amino acids. V lost 5 bases and J 3 bases, leaving 17 bases between the germline ends. This entry belongs to a study of T-cell memory formation after mild COVID-19. Whole-study context: The TCR clusters were mostly specific to one donor.

Study observations and caveats: Shrinking CD4+ clones resided mostly in CM and EM, and CD8+ ones in EMRA. Some SARS-CoV-2-responding clones were already detected in memory before infection.

Sequencing was performed on PBMCs or a T cell subset sorted from them (not recorded which). This chain joins TRBV7-6 and TRBJ2-7; a possible D gene is TRBD1 (7 bases). This TCR derives from an adult woman who had mild COVID-19 (a few samples of this study predate the infection). Cell type and time point are not known. The CDR3: CASSEIQGRNYEQYF. Written as DNA, the CDR3 is TGTGCCAGCAGCGAAATACAGGGGAGGAACTACGAGCAGTACTTC.